This T cell receptor beta chain was captured by sequencing in a study of T cell repertoires in cytomegalovirus infection. Study-wide background: The authors used CMV epitopes that were HLA-C-restricted (recently identified) and HLA-B-restricted (well studied). CMV infection plus the matching HLA type was flagged by public TCR beta signatures.

With regard to this clonotype: Its target is unknown.

The CDR3 length is 14 residues. Germline V gene sequence: CDR1 SGHVS, CDR2 FQNEAQ. V gave up 0 bases and J gave up 6 bases; unmatched junction bases: 2. TCRdb processed the reads anew with MiXCR; each CDR3 protein has one entry. The table has some 590,000 distinct CDR3 sequences, over 35% seen once; the top ten hold 40% to 60%. Study-wide results and caveats: What dominated the ex vivo response were HLA-C-restricted CMV-specific TCR beta clonotypes.

The receptor's source is a human donor in good health (CMV status not recorded). Some clones in this sample may be carry-over from other donors' samples. The sequencing used cultured PBMCs, collected from culture after CMV antigen stimulation. The rearrangement links TRBV7-8 to TRBJ1-2; 9 bases are shared with TRBD1. The CDR3 sequence: CASSLAYRGHGYTF. The CDR3 DNA reads as TGTGCCAGCAGCTTAGCCTACAGGGGGCATGGCTACACCTTC.